This TCR beta chain was sequenced for a study of blood T cell repertoires in COVID-19. J lost 4 bases, V lost 4 bases, and 6 bases had no gene match. The CDR3 is 14 amino acids. Germline CDR1 reads SQVTM; CDR2 reads ANQGSEA. Some clones are missing from TCRdb's copy, which holds only in-frame ones; the method was immunoSEQ multiplex PCR. The sample consists of fewer than 20,000 clones, roughly 91% of them appearing once. The source of this sequence is a human donor in a cohort sampled during active COVID-19. V gene TRBV29-1 combines with J gene TRBJ2-7, with 11 bases lining up with TRBD2. Sequencing was performed on peripheral blood. The CDR3 DNA reads TGCAGCGTTGTACTAGCGGGAGAGGGGTACGAGCAGTACTTC. Amino acids: CSVVLAGEGYEQYF.